One sample yielded the 12 T cell receptor beta chains listed below, sequenced in a study of CD8+ T cells in alopecia areata. Following RNA extraction, reverse transcription yielded cDNA that acted as the sequencing template. Data came from immunoSEQ multiplex PCR; TCRdb stores just in-frame clones and leaves some out. Of 100,000 to 150,000 clones listed, roughly 61% are singletons. The starting material was CD4+ T cells sorted from blood, obtained at week 0. The receptors were sampled from a human donor with alopecia areata.

V gene TRBV5-6 combines with J gene TRBJ1-6; TRBD1 is a possible D gene (5 bases). Germline V CDR1 and CDR2: SGHDT, YYEEEE. The V end was cut by 3 bases, the J end by 5 bases, with 21 bases between. CDR3 length: 18 residues. The CDR3 is CASSSRTPQGENNSPLHF. In nucleotides, the CDR3 is TGTGCCAGCAGCTCGCGTACACCCCAGGGAGAGAATAATTCACCCCTCCACTTT.

The V and J genes are TRBV6-6 and TRBJ2-7; D call uncertain. V was clipped by 6 bases and J by 9 bases, with 21 bases between them. The CDR3 spans 14 residues. Germline V gives CDR1 MNHNY, CDR2 SVGAGI (reference sequence). The CDR3 DNA follows: TGTGCCAGCAGCCCCGAGGCAATAGTCTCGGGGCAGTACTTC. Translation gives CASSPEAIVSGQYF.

The J gene is TRBJ2-7, the V gene TRBV2; D is perhaps TRBD1 (6 bases). Germline loops: CDR1 SNHLY, CDR2 FYNNEI. The CDR3 runs to 11 residues. V lost 8 bases and J 4 bases, leaving 9 bases between the germline ends. The CDR3, as DNA: TGTGCCAGCGGGACAACTTACGAGCAGTACTTC. Amino acids: CASGTTYEQYF.

DNA for the CDR3: TGTGCCAGTAGCTCGATGCAAGGGGAGACCCAGTACTTC. Its translation: CASSSMQGETQYF. This chain joins TRBV19 and TRBJ2-5, with D uncertain. Trimming stripped 6 bases from V and 5 bases from J, with 13 bases between. The CDR3 totals 13 residues. CDR1 LNHDA and CDR2 SQIVND come from the germline V gene (reference sequence).

The J gene is TRBJ2-5, the V gene TRBV7-3; 10 bases fit TRBD2. This CDR3 spans 15 amino acids. Germline CDR1 reads SGHTA; CDR2 reads FQGTGA. The J segment lost 4 bases and the V segment lost 2 bases, leaving 4 bases of the junction unmatched. As DNA, the CDR3 is TGTGCCAGCAGCTTAGGAGCTAGCGGGGGAGAGACCCAGTACTTC. Protein: CASSLGASGGETQYF.

This clone was seen more than once but under ten times. This chain links TRBV5-4 with TRBJ2-1, with D perhaps matching TRBD1 (5 bases). The V gene's germline CDR1 is SGHNT and CDR2 YYREEE (reference sequence). The CDR3 runs to 13 residues. V was shortened by 0 bases and J by 10 bases, with 11 bases between the two germline ends. CDR3: CASSLERAGEQFF. The CDR3 bases are TGTGCCAGCAGCTTGGAAAGGGCAGGGGAGCAGTTCTTC.

The chain is built from TRBV5-1 and TRBJ2-5; D unresolved. Trimming cost V 1 base and J 5 bases, with 12 bases left between them. The length of the CDR3 is 14 residues. Germline values: CDR1 SGHRS, CDR2 YFSETQ. The DNA for the CDR3 is TGCGCCAGCAGCTTGCAGGCCAGCGTGGAGACCCAGTACTTC. It yields the protein CASSLQASVETQYF. The variable domain in full, completed from reference TRBV5-1 and TRBJ2-5, reads KAGVTQTPRYLIKTRGQQVTLSCSPISGHRSVSWYQQTPGQGLQFLFEYFSETQRNKGNFPGRFSGRQFSNSRSEMNVSTLELGDSALYLCASSLQASVETQYFGPGTRLLVL.

The V gene is TRBV9, the J gene TRBJ1-6; D is ambiguous. The CDR3 loop spans 14 amino acids. With 3 bases removed from V and 10 bases from J, the gap between germline ends came to 14 bases. Germline CDR1 is SGDLS and CDR2 is YYNGEE. CDR3 DNA sequence: TGTGCCAGCAGCGCCTCGAGCCCTCAGTCACCCCTCCACTTT. Its protein is CASSASSPQSPLHF.

The rearrangement joins TRBV5-1 to TRBJ2-1; TRBD2 matches 13 bases. The V segment lost 0 bases and the J segment 9 bases; nucleotides outside the gene matches: 3. CDR1 and CDR2 from the germline V gene are SGHRS and YFSETQ. The CDR3 spans 15 residues. CDR3 sequence (DNA): TGCGCCAGCAGCTTGGGGACTAGCGGGAGTATTGAGCAGTTCTTC. It yields the protein CASSLGTSGSIEQFF.

Here the CDR3 DNA reads TGTGCCAGCAGCTTTGTTCAGATCGGGGAGCTGTTTTTT. This encodes CASSFVQIGELFF. The chain couples TRBV7-9 to TRBJ2-2; D gene ambiguous. The germline CDR1 and CDR2 sequences are SEHNR and FQNEAQ (reference sequence). Trimming took off 3 bases at V and 7 bases at J, with 9 bases between the two ends. The CDR3 has 13 amino acids.

The V and J genes are TRBV5-4 and TRBJ1-2, with 7 bases aligning to TRBD1. Unmatched junction bases numbered 14, after V lost 4 bases and J lost 8 bases. CDR1 SGHNT and CDR2 YYREEE come from the germline V gene (reference sequence). This CDR3 region has 15 residues. DNA for the CDR3: TGTGCCAGCAGCGCGGCCGGGACAGTTGGGTCCGGCTACACCTTC. This translates into CASSAAGTVGSGYTF.

This clone appeared a few times. The chain recombines TRBV7-2 with TRBJ2-2; D perhaps matches TRBD2 (6 bases). CDR3 length: 15 residues. Trimming took off 5 bases at V and 5 bases at J, with 15 bases between the two ends. Per germline, CDR1 SGHTA and CDR2 FQGNSA. The CDR3 nucleotides are TGTGCCAGCAGCCCGGGAGATGAAAGGACCGGGGAGCTGTTTTTT. This translates into CASSPGDERTGELFF. Drawing the rest from reference TRBV7-2 and TRBJ2-2, the complete variable domain is GAGVSQSPSNKVTEKGKDVELRCDPISGHTALYWYRQSLGQGLEFLIYFQGNSAPDKSGLPSDRFSAERTGGSVSTLTIQRTQQEDSAVYLCASSPGDERTGELFFGEGSRLTVL.